One sample yielded the 10 T cell receptor beta chains listed below, sequenced in a study of identical twins. Each CDR3 protein is one row after TCRdb ran MiXCR on the 5' RACE reads. This repertoire shows under 450,000 distinct CDR3 sequences, about a fifth found once; its top ten account for about 12%. The source material was naive T cells sorted from blood. These receptors originate from a middle-aged man in good health.

The J gene is TRBJ2-3, the V gene TRBV5-1, with D possibly being TRBD1 or TRBD2 (6 bases each). The V end was cut by 0 bases, the J end by 5 bases, with 10 bases between. Germline-derived CDR1 and CDR2 are SGHRS and YFSETQ. The CDR3 is 14 residues long. The CDR3 coding sequence is TGCGCCAGCAGCTTGGGGGGGGCTGAAGATACGCAGTATTTT. Translated, it gives CASSLGGAEDTQYF.

The J gene is TRBJ2-1, the V gene TRBV20-1, with 7 bases aligning to TRBD2. Germline V gene sequence: CDR1 DFQATT, CDR2 SNEGSKA (reference sequence). V lost 3 bases and J lost 1; bases outside the gene matches: 12. The CDR3 spans 17 residues. The CDR3 sequence: CSASTDGASGSYNEQFF. CDR3 coding DNA: TGCAGTGCTAGCACTGATGGGGCTAGCGGTTCCTACAATGAGCAGTTCTTC.

This clonotype was counted a few times. The J gene is TRBJ2-1, the V gene TRBV20-1; D is perhaps TRBD1 (6 bases). Per the germline V gene, CDR1 is DFQATT and CDR2 is SNEGSKA (reference sequence). The CDR3 sequence is 14 residues long. The V and J ends lost 3 bases and 9 bases respectively, with 18 bases between them. CDR3 protein: CSASGGEEIGEQFF. The CDR3 nucleotides are TGCAGTGCTAGTGGGGGCGAGGAGATCGGTGAGCAGTTCTTC.

This clonotype has at least ten counts. The V gene is TRBV20-1, the J gene TRBJ2-1; 10 positions match TRBD2. CDR1 is DFQATT, CDR2 SNEGSKA, per germline (reference sequence). The V and J ends lost 5 bases and 0 bases, in that order; junction bases with no gene match: 16. The CDR3 extends over 19 amino acids. For the CDR3, the DNA is TGCAGTGCTGGCGGGAGCGGGGGGGCGTATCCGAGCTCCTACAATGAGCAGTTCTTC. Amino acid sequence: CSAGGSGGAYPSSYNEQFF.

This clonotype was observed at least ten times. This chain joins TRBV5-1 and TRBJ2-7, with D perhaps matching TRBD2 (5 bases). V was shortened by 4 bases and J by 0 bases, with 17 bases between the two germline ends. This CDR3 is 16 amino acids long. The germline CDR1 and CDR2 sequences are SGHRS and YFSETQ. In nucleotides, the CDR3 is TGCGCCAGCAGCCGCGGAGGTGCTACAACCTCCTACGAGCAGTACTTC. As protein: CASSRGGATTSYEQYF.

This clonotype has just one count. The chain combines TRBV5-1 with TRBJ2-2; D possibly uses TRBD1 or TRBD2 (5 bases each). Germline V CDR1 and CDR2: SGHRS, YFSETQ. Trimming stripped 6 bases from V and 6 bases from J, with 12 bases between. This CDR3 has 13 amino acids. The CDR3 coding sequence is TGCGCCAGCACGGCCCTGGGGGCCGGGGAGCTGTTTTTT. Translating gives CASTALGAGELFF.

Many counts were recorded for this clonotype. The rearrangement uses TRBV20-1 and TRBJ2-1; the D call may be TRBD1 or TRBD2 (5 bases each). The CDR3 is 17 residues long. Germline V gene sequence: CDR1 DFQATT, CDR2 SNEGSKA (reference sequence). Trimming stripped 0 bases from V and 3 bases from J, with 18 bases between. The CDR3 sequence: CSARDPSGAQNYNEQFF. CDR3 in DNA: TGCAGTGCTAGAGATCCATCCGGGGCGCAGAACTACAATGAGCAGTTCTTC.

Note on this clonotype: A much larger clone differs from this one at a single base, so this may be a read error. The V gene is TRBV12-3 or TRBV12-4, the J gene TRBJ2-7; 7 bases match TRBD2. The CDR3 runs 15 residues. CDR3 residues: CACSPSVGGPYEQYF. In DNA form, the CDR3 reads TGTGCCTGCAGTCCCAGTGTGGGAGGGCCCTACGAGCAGTACTTC.

This chain uses TRBV20-1 with TRBJ2-1, with 11 positions matching TRBD2. The CDR3 is 19 residues long. The trim removed 0 bases at V and 0 bases at J, leaving 10 bases unmatched. Looked up from germline, CDR1 is DFQATT and CDR2 is SNEGSKA (reference sequence). Here the CDR3 DNA reads TGCAGTGCTAGAGACTTTTCCGGGACTAGCGGTTCCTCCTACAATGAGCAGTTCTTC. It is translated as CSARDFSGTSGSSYNEQFF.

This clonotype was seen a handful of times. The chain employs TRBV7-2 and TRBJ2-3; unclear D gene. The CDR3 consists of 13 residues. Trimming took 3 bases from V and 5 from J, leaving 9 bases between them. The germline V gene encodes CDR1 SGHTA and CDR2 FQGNSA. The CDR3, as DNA: TGTGCCAGCAGCTTGCAGGAGTTAGATACGCAGTATTTT. Residues: CASSLQELDTQYF.